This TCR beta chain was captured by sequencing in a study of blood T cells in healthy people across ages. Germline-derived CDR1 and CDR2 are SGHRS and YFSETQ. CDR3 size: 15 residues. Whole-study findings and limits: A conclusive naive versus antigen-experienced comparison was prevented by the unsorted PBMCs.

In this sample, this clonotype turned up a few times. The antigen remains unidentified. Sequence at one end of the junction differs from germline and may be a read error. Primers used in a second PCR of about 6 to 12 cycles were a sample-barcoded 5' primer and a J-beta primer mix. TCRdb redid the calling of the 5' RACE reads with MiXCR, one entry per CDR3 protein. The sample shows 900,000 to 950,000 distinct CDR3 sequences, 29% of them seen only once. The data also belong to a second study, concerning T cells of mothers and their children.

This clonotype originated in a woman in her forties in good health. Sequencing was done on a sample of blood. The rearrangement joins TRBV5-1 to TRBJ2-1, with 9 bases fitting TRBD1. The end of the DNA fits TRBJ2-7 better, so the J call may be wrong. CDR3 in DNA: TGTGCCAGCAGCCTTGGGACAGGGTCCTACAATGAGCAGTACTTC. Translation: CASSLGTGSYNEQYF.